One and the same sample provided the 11 T cell receptor beta chains below, sequenced in a study of blood T cell repertoires in COVID-19. Here immunoSEQ multiplex PCR was the method, and the copy in TCRdb shows in-frame clones only, minus some. Of about 96,000 clones in the sample, around 84% were seen once. The sample taken for sequencing was peripheral blood. Source of these receptors: a woman aged 60-75 years with acute or convalescent COVID-19.

The chain combines TRBV5-5 with TRBJ2-7; TRBD1 matches 9 bases. V trimming: 5 bases; J trimming: 3 bases; junction bases outside the gene matches: 9. This CDR3 has 15 amino acids. CDR1 and CDR2 (germline): SGHKS, YYEKEE (reference sequence). CDR3 amino acids: CASSQLGTGIYEQYF. CDR3 in DNA: TGTGCCAGCAGTCAGCTAGGGACAGGGATCTACGAGCAGTACTTC.

CDR3 sequence (DNA): TGTGCCAGCAGCTCGTGGGCCGCCACGGAGACCCAGTACTTC. Its translation is CASSSWAATETQYF. This chain joins TRBV11-2 and TRBJ2-5, with D unclear. This CDR3 comprises 14 residues. Germline CDR1 and CDR2: SGHAT and FQNNGV. V lost 4 bases, J lost 5 bases, and 14 bases lay in between.

This clone was counted once. This rearrangement joins TRBV9 to TRBJ2-5, with D maybe TRBD2 (6 bases). The CDR3 has 18 residues. Trimming left V 4 bases short and J 5 bases short, with 27 bases between. Germline V CDR1 and CDR2: SGDLS, YYNGEE. Written as DNA, the CDR3 is TGTGCCAGCAGCCCAAACCCGGGGAGGACTACCTATGGGGAGACCCAGTACTTC. Translation gives CASSPNPGRTTYGETQYF. The full variable domain, rest sourced from reference TRBV9 and TRBJ2-5, is DSGVTQTPKHLITATGQRVTLRCSPRSGDLSVYWYQQSLDQGLQFLIQYYNGEERAKGNILERFSAQQFPDLHSELNLSSLELGDSALYFCASSPNPGRTTYGETQYFGPGTRLLVL.

The chain joins TRBV3-1 (or the pseudogene TRBV3-2) to TRBJ2-7, with a weak D call TRBD1 (6 bases). CDR1 LGHDT and CDR2 YNNKEL come from the germline V gene (reference sequence). Trimming removed 0 bases from V and 6 bases from J, with 12 bases in between. This CDR3 has 14 residues. The CDR3 DNA follows: TGTGCCAGCAGCCAAGATAAGCTCAGGGGCGAGCAGTACTTC. It encodes CASSQDKLRGEQYF.

V gene TRBV15 combines with J gene TRBJ2-1; the match to TRBD1 covers 9 bases. Germline CDR1 is LNHNV and CDR2 is YYDKDF (reference sequence). This CDR3 contains 15 residues. Germline trimming cut 3 bases from V and 3 bases from J; bases unmatched to any gene: 3. The CDR3: CATSSGTGYYNEQFF. DNA of the CDR3: TGTGCCACCAGCAGCGGGACAGGGTACTACAATGAGCAGTTCTTC.

This clone was counted a few times. The chain carries TRBV7-2 and TRBJ2-4; possibly TRBD2 for D (5 bases). The CDR3 extends over 15 amino acids. The V end was cut by 5 bases, the J end by 0 bases, with 11 bases between. Germline assignment: CDR1 SGHTA and CDR2 FQGNSA. The CDR3 nucleotides read TGTGCCAGCAGCCCTCTAGCTGAAGCCAAAAACATTCAGTACTTC. Translated: CASSPLAEAKNIQYF.

The chain links TRBV28 to TRBJ1-3; D is undetermined. The CDR3 sequence is 15 residues long. The germline V gene encodes CDR1 MDHEN and CDR2 SYDVKM. V was trimmed by 6 bases and J by 0 bases, leaving 12 bases between them. CDR3: CASSSPGASGNTIYF. The CDR3 nucleotides are TGTGCCAGCAGCTCTCCAGGTGCCTCTGGAAACACCATATATTTT. Using reference TRBV28 and TRBJ1-3 for the parts outside the CDR3, the full variable domain is DVKVTQSSRYLVKRTGEKVFLECVQDMDHENMFWYRQDPGLGLRLIYFSYDVKMKEKGDIPEGYSVSREKKERFSLILESASTNQTSMYLCASSSPGASGNTIYFGEGSWLTVV.

This clone was seen only once. The rearrangement links TRBV5-1 to TRBJ1-3; 9 nucleotides line up with TRBD1. V trimming: 4 bases; J trimming: 2 bases; junction bases outside the gene matches: 10. This CDR3 comprises 17 residues. Germline assignment: CDR1 SGHRS and CDR2 YFSETQ. CDR3 protein: CASSPGTGNPTGNTIYF. As DNA, the CDR3 is TGCGCCAGCAGCCCCGGGACAGGGAATCCAACTGGAAACACCATATATTTT. Combining the CDR3 with reference TRBV5-1 and TRBJ1-3 gives the whole variable domain KAGVTQTPRYLIKTRGQQVTLSCSPISGHRSVSWYQQTPGQGLQFLFEYFSETQRNKGNFPGRFSGRQFSNSRSEMNVSTLELGDSALYLCASSPGTGNPTGNTIYFGEGSWLTVV.

This clone was picked up a small number of times. V gene TRBV5-6 combines with J gene TRBJ1-3; TRBD1 might be the D (5 bases). Germline assignment: CDR1 SGHDT and CDR2 YYEEEE. The CDR3 extends over 15 amino acids. Trimming cost V 7 bases and J 1 base, with 15 bases left between them. The CDR3 coding sequence is TGTGCCAGCCATTCCGGGACTCCGTCTGGAAACACCATATATTTT. Its translation: CASHSGTPSGNTIYF.

The J gene is TRBJ2-7, the V gene TRBV9, with TRBD1 matching over 8 bases. V lost 4 bases to trimming and J lost 3 bases; unmatched junction nucleotides: 6. Germline-derived CDR1 and CDR2 are SGDLS and YYNGEE. This CDR3 has 14 amino acids. Here the CDR3 reads CASSPRTGHYEQYF. CDR3 nucleotides: TGTGCCAGCAGCCCGAGGACAGGGCACTACGAGCAGTACTTC.

The chain is built from TRBV3-1 (or the pseudogene TRBV3-2) and TRBJ1-4, with TRBD1 as a possible D gene (6 bases). The germline V gene encodes CDR1 LGHDT and CDR2 YNNKEL (reference sequence). The CDR3 extends over 14 amino acids. Between the trimmed V and J ends, which lost 6 bases and 7 bases, there was a span of 15 bases. The CDR3 nucleotides are TGTGCCAGCAGGGGAACAGGGAGAGGTGAAAAACTGTTTTTT. The encoded protein is CASRGTGRGEKLFF.